This T cell receptor (beta chain) stems from a study of T-cell memory formation after mild COVID-19. The germline CDR1 and CDR2 sequences are MNHNS and SASEGT. This CDR3 has 14 amino acids. The V gene lost 7 bases and the J gene lost 4 bases, with 16 bases spanning the gap. This clonotype has just a few counts. TCRdb itself ran the 5' RACE reads through MiXCR, one entry per CDR3 protein. The data show about 250,000 distinct CDR3 sequences, with approximately 15% seen just once and over 2% held by the top ten. The sequenced sample was PBMCs or a T cell subset sorted from them (not recorded which). V is TRBV6-1 and J is TRBJ1-1; unclear D gene. The receptor was derived from an adult woman who had mild COVID-19 (a few samples of this study predate the infection). Cell type and time point are not known. CDR3 DNA sequence: TGTGCCAGCACGGCCCCGGGCCCTACCACTGAAGCTTTCTTT. Translation: CASTAPGPTTEAFF.